This T cell receptor (beta chain) was identified during a study of CD8 T cells in Susac syndrome. Study-wide points: An acknowledgment was made by the study that its TCR sequencing and HLA analysis involved relatively few individuals.

To note about this clonotype: The target antigen is unknown.

The germline CDR1 and CDR2 sequences are SNHLY and FYNNEI. Trimming pared 5 bases from V and 10 bases from J, leaving 12 bases between. The CDR3 has 13 amino acids. An input of about 0.5 to 1 ug of RNA was subjected to reverse transcription using random hexamers. Across 54 Vbeta and 13 Jbeta, immunoSEQ multiplex PCR amplified TCR beta CDR3. From the immunoSEQ multiplex PCR reads, TCRdb called clonotypes with MiXCR, one entry per CDR3 protein. Among about 150,000 distinct CDR3 sequences listed, approximately 95% were seen once. TCR beta sequencing was performed on blood CD8+ and CD4+ T cells. The genes are TRBV2 and TRBJ1-6; perhaps TRBD1 as D (6 bases). Sequencing input: CD4+ T cells from PBMCs. The clonotype was recovered from a human donor with multiple sclerosis. CDR3 DNA sequence: TGTGCCAGCAGTACCCCAGGGGTCTCACCCCTCCACTTT. Its translation: CASSTPGVSPLHF.